A selection of T cell receptor beta chains follows, all from one sample in a study of T cell responses to AZD1222 COVID-19 vaccine. The table came from immunoSEQ multiplex PCR; TCRdb's copy has only in-frame clones and leaves some out. This sample yields roughly 100,000 clones, of which roughly 82% are seen a single time; approximately 5% belongs to the top ten. The specimen was peripheral blood, collected on day 0 of AZD1222 vaccination. The receptors originated from an adult in good health. CDR3s include the opening cysteine and the closing phenylalanine or tryptophan. D genes are given only for firm matches. Expanded clones get a size class; other rows say once, few or many, or leave the size out.

V: TRBV27; D: TRBD1; J: TRBJ1-1; length: 16; size: -; CDR3: CASSLGQGGWNTEAFF; DNA: TGTGCCAGCAGTCTCGGACAGGGAGGGTGGAACACTGAAGCTTTCTTT
V: TRBV6-2/TRBV6-3; D: -; J: TRBJ2-1; length: 16; size: -; CDR3: CASTPAGWNPYNEQFF; DNA: TGTGCCAGCACCCCAGCTGGGTGGAACCCCTACAATGAGCAGTTCTTC
V: TRBV7-2; D: -; J: TRBJ1-4; length: 14; size: -; CDR3: CASSLTGADEKLFF; DNA: TGTGCCAGCAGCCTGACGGGGGCGGATGAAAAACTGTTTTTT
V: TRBV6-5; D: -; J: TRBJ2-3; length: 14; size: -; CDR3: CASSYADFTGTQYF; DNA: TGTGCCAGCAGTTACGCCGACTTCACAGGAACGCAGTATTTT
V: TRBV14; D: -; J: TRBJ1-2; length: 13; size: -; CDR3: CASSLLPGDGYTF; DNA: TGTGCCAGCAGCCTTCTCCCGGGGGATGGCTACACCTTC
V: TRBV7-3; D: TRBD2; J: TRBJ2-3; length: 15; size: -; CDR3: CASSLTSGGADTQYF; DNA: TGTGCCAGCAGCTTAACTAGCGGGGGGGCAGATACGCAGTATTTT
V: TRBV5-4; D: -; J: TRBJ1-4; length: 18; size: -; CDR3: CASSFRQAPFATNEKLFF; DNA: TGTGCCAGCAGCTTTCGACAGGCCCCCTTTGCAACTAATGAAAAACTGTTTTTT
V: TRBV10-3; D: -; J: TRBJ1-5; length: 13; size: -; CDR3: CAISETGNQPQHF; DNA: TGTGCCATCAGTGAAACGGGCAATCAGCCCCAGCATTTT
V: TRBV7-9; D: TRBD1; J: TRBJ2-7; length: 15; size: -; CDR3: CASSLAGNRGDEQYF; DNA: TGTGCCAGCAGCTTAGCAGGGAACAGGGGCGACGAGCAGTACTTC
V: TRBV6-5; D: -; J: TRBJ1-3; length: 15; size: once; CDR3: CATAEDGDKGNTIYF; DNA: TGTGCCACCGCAGAGGACGGGGATAAGGGAAACACCATATATTTT
V: TRBV2; D: -; J: TRBJ1-4; length: 13; size: -; CDR3: CASSAGSGEKLFF; DNA: TGTGCCAGCAGTGCTGGGTCGGGTGAAAAACTGTTTTTT
V: TRBV4-2; D: -; J: TRBJ2-3; length: 14; size: -; CDR3: CASSTRLGTDTQYF; DNA: TGTGCCAGCAGCACCAGACTAGGGACAGATACGCAGTATTTT
V: TRBV5-6; D: -; J: TRBJ1-5; length: 14; size: -; CDR3: CASSLQLSGLPQHF; DNA: TGTGCCAGCAGCTTGCAACTTTCGGGGTTGCCCCAGCATTTT
V: TRBV29-1; D: -; J: TRBJ1-2; length: 13; size: -; CDR3: CSVERATDYGYTF; DNA: TGCAGCGTTGAAAGGGCCACGGACTATGGCTACACCTTC
V: TRBV7-9; D: -; J: TRBJ2-7; length: 12; size: few; CDR3: CASSLWEGEQYF; DNA: TGTGCCAGCAGCTTATGGGAAGGCGAGCAGTACTTC
V: TRBV29-1; D: -; J: TRBJ1-3; length: 18; size: -; CDR3: CSVEDVGRRTDSGNTIYF; DNA: TGCAGCGTTGAAGATGTCGGACGGAGGACGGACTCTGGAAACACCATATATTTT
V: TRBV7-8; D: -; J: TRBJ2-1; length: 15; size: -; CDR3: CASRAFIGSYNEQFF; DNA: TGTGCCAGCAGAGCTTTCATAGGCTCCTACAATGAGCAGTTCTTC
V: TRBV7-9; D: -; J: TRBJ1-1; length: 13; size: -; CDR3: CASSLVGGLGAFF; DNA: TGTGCCAGCAGCTTAGTCGGCGGCCTCGGAGCTTTCTTT
V: TRBV11-2; D: -; J: TRBJ2-5; length: 13; size: -; CDR3: CASSLVAGETQYF; DNA: TGTGCCAGCAGCTTAGTGGCGGGCGAGACCCAGTACTTC
V: TRBV5-4; D: TRBD2; J: TRBJ2-3; length: 16; size: -; CDR3: CASSAAGGRRTDTQYF; DNA: TGTGCCAGCAGCGCGGCGGGGGGGCGACGCACAGATACGCAGTATTTT
V: TRBV9; D: TRBD2; J: TRBJ2-1; length: 18; size: -; CDR3: CASSARSSGTSLYNEQFF; DNA: TGTGCCAGCAGCGCCCGATCTTCCGGGACTAGCCTATACAATGAGCAGTTCTTC
V: TRBV11-3; D: -; J: TRBJ2-7; length: 12; size: -; CDR3: CASSLLGGEQYF; DNA: TGTGCCAGCAGCTTATTAGGGGGCGAGCAGTACTTC
V: TRBV20-1; D: -; J: TRBJ1-2; length: 11; size: -; CDR3: CSAGEPYGYTF; DNA: TGCAGTGCTGGAGAGCCCTATGGCTACACCTTC
V: TRBV19; D: -; J: TRBJ1-1; length: 14; size: -; CDR3: CASSIRTRDTEAFF; DNA: TGTGCCAGTAGTATCCGGACCCGTGACACTGAAGCTTTCTTT
V: TRBV11-3; D: -; J: TRBJ2-2; length: 15; size: -; CDR3: CASSPGAGNTGELFF; DNA: TGTGCCAGCAGCCCAGGGGCGGGGAACACCGGGGAGCTGTTTTTT
V: TRBV5-1; D: -; J: TRBJ2-5; length: 12; size: -; CDR3: CASSLDQETQYF; DNA: TGCGCCAGCAGCCTGGACCAAGAGACCCAGTACTTC
V: TRBV10-3; D: TRBD1; J: TRBJ2-2; length: 14; size: -; CDR3: CAISEAQGPGELFF; DNA: TGTGCCATCAGTGAGGCACAGGGGCCCGGGGAGCTGTTTTTT
V: TRBV14; D: TRBD1; J: TRBJ1-2; length: 15; size: once; CDR3: CASSLSGQGRSGYTF; DNA: TGTGCCAGCAGCCTTTCAGGACAGGGAAGGTCTGGCTACACCTTC
V: TRBV28; D: -; J: TRBJ1-1; length: 16; size: once; CDR3: CASSLYPGLMNTEAFF; DNA: TGTGCCAGCAGTTTATATCCAGGCCTGATGAACACTGAAGCTTTCTTT
V: TRBV7-7; D: TRBD1; J: TRBJ1-2; length: 15; size: -; CDR3: CASSLDNRGNYGYTF; DNA: TGTGCTAGCAGCTTAGATAACAGGGGTAACTATGGCTACACCTTC
V: TRBV2; D: -; J: TRBJ2-7; length: 12; size: -; CDR3: CASSYSGYEQYF; DNA: TGTGCCAGCAGTTATAGCGGCTACGAGCAGTACTTC
V: TRBV27; D: -; J: TRBJ2-7; length: 13; size: -; CDR3: CASSFLTDYEQYF; DNA: TGTGCCAGCAGTTTCCTGACAGACTACGAGCAGTACTTC
V: TRBV5-5; D: -; J: TRBJ2-7; length: 13; size: -; CDR3: CASSSTQGYEQYF; DNA: TGTGCCAGCAGCTCGACTCAGGGTTACGAGCAGTACTTC
V: TRBV5-5; D: -; J: TRBJ1-2; length: 13; size: -; CDR3: CASSLSDGYGYTF; DNA: TGTGCCAGCAGCTTGTCGGACGGCTATGGCTACACCTTC
V: TRBV7-8; D: -; J: TRBJ2-5; length: 15; size: -; CDR3: CASSLEAIEQETQYF; DNA: TGTGCCAGCAGCTTAGAGGCGATAGAACAAGAGACCCAGTACTTC
V: TRBV7-9; D: TRBD2; J: TRBJ2-1; length: 15; size: -; CDR3: CASSPTSGGHNEQFF; DNA: TGTGCCAGCAGCCCGACTAGCGGGGGCCACAATGAGCAGTTCTTC
V: TRBV3-1/TRBV3-2; D: -; J: TRBJ2-3; length: 13; size: -; CDR3: CASSSRRGGTQYF; DNA: TGTGCCAGCAGTTCTAGGAGGGGGGGTACGCAGTATTTT
V: TRBV19; D: TRBD1; J: TRBJ1-4; length: 13; size: -; CDR3: CASQQGGNEKLFF; DNA: TGTGCCAGTCAGCAGGGGGGCAATGAAAAACTGTTTTTT
V: TRBV19; D: TRBD2; J: TRBJ2-3; length: 16; size: once; CDR3: CASSRGLAGPTDTQYF; DNA: TGTGCCAGTAGTAGGGGACTAGCGGGGCCCACAGATACGCAGTATTTT
V: TRBV15; D: -; J: TRBJ2-5; length: 14; size: -; CDR3: CATSRDRTVETQYF; DNA: TGTGCCACCAGCAGAGATAGGACAGTCGAGACCCAGTACTTC
V: TRBV4-1; D: -; J: TRBJ1-1; length: 15; size: -; CDR3: CASSQGRGRGTEAFF; DNA: TGCGCCAGCAGCCAAGGACGGGGGAGAGGCACTGAAGCTTTCTTT